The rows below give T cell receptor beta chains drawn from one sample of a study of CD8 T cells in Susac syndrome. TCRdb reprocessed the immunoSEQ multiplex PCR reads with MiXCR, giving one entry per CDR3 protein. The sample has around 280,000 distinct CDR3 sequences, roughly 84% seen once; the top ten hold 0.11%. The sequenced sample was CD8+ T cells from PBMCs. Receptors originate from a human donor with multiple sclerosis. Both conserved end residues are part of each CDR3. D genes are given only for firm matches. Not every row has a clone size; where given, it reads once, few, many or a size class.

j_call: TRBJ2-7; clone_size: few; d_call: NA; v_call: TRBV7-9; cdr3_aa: CASSLATYEQYF; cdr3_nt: TGTGCCAGCAGCTTGGCAACCTACGAGCAGTACTTC
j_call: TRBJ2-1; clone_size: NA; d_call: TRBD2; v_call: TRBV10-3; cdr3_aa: CAINPGLAGGHLYNEQFF; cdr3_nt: TGTGCCATCAATCCCGGACTAGCGGGAGGCCATCTCTACAATGAGCAGTTCTTC
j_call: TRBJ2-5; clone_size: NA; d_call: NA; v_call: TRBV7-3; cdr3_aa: CASSLKIGPEETQYF; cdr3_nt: TGTGCCAGCAGCTTAAAGATAGGGCCAGAAGAGACCCAGTACTTC
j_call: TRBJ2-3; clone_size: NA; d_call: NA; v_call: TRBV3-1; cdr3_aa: CASSQVPSAESDTQYF; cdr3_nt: TGTGCCAGCAGCCAAGTGCCTAGCGCGGAGTCAGATACGCAGTATTTT
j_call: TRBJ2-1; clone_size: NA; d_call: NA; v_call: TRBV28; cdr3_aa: CASSSYLGGPPYNEQFF; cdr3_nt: TGTGCCAGCAGTTCCTACCTGGGTGGCCCCCCCTACAATGAGCAGTTCTTC
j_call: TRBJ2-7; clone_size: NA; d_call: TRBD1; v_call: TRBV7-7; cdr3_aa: CASSLGAGGLGEQYF; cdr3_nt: TGTGCTAGCAGCTTAGGTGCAGGGGGCCTCGGCGAGCAGTACTTC
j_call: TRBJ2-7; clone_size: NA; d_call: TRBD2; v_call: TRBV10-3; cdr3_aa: CAIRRDSGSSSSYEQYF; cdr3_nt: TGTGCCATCAGGAGGGATAGCGGGAGTTCTAGCTCCTACGAGCAGTACTTC
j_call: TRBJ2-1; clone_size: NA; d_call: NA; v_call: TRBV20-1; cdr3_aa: CSARDLRVDNEQFF; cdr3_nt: TGCAGTGCTAGAGATCTCAGGGTCGACAATGAGCAGTTCTTC
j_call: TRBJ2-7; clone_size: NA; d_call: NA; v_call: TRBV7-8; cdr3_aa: CASSLSGRGRRGRYEQYF; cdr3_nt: TGTGCCAGCAGCTTATCAGGCCGGGGGCGCCGCGGACGCTACGAGCAGTACTTC
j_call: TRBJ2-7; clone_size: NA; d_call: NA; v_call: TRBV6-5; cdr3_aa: CASSYSSGRVSYEQYF; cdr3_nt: TGTGCCAGCAGTTACTCGTCCGGGCGGGTTTCCTACGAGCAGTACTTC
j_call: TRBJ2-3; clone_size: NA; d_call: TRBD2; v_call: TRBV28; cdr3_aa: CASSLEGGREPDTQYF; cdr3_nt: TGTGCCAGCAGTTTGGAGGGAGGGCGGGAGCCAGATACGCAGTATTTT
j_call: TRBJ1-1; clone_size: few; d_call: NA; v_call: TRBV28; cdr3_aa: CASSLVGGPTEAFF; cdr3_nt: TGTGCCAGCAGTTTAGTGGGGGGGCCCACTGAAGCTTTCTTT
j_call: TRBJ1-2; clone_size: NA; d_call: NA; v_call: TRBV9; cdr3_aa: CASSSSREGRGLYAGYTF; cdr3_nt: TGTGCCAGCAGCTCCTCGAGAGAGGGAAGGGGCCTATATGCGGGCTACACCTTC
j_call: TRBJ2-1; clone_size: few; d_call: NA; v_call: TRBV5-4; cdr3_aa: CASSTTRDGEQFF; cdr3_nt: TGTGCCAGCAGCACCACTAGAGACGGTGAGCAGTTCTTC
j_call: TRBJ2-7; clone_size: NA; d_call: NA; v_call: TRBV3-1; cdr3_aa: CASSPRRRPLTYEQYF; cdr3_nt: TGTGCCAGCAGCCCGAGGCGCAGGCCCCTAACCTACGAGCAGTACTTC